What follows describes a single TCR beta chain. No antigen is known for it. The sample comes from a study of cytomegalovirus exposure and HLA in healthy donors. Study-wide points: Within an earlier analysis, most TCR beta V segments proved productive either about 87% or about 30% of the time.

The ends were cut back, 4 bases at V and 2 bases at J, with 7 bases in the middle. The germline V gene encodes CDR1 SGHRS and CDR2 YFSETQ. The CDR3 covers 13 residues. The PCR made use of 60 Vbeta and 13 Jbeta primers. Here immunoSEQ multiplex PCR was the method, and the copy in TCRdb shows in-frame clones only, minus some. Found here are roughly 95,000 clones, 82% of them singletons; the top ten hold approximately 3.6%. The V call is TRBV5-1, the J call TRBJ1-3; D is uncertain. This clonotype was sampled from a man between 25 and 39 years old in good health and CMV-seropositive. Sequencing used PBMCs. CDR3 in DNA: TGCGCCAGCAGCCGAGATCCTGGAAACACCATATATTTT. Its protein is CASSRDPGNTIYF. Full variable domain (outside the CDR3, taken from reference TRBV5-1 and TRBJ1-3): KAGVTQTPRYLIKTRGQQVTLSCSPISGHRSVSWYQQTPGQGLQFLFEYFSETQRNKGNFPGRFSGRQFSNSRSEMNVSTLELGDSALYLCASSRDPGNTIYFGEGSWLTVV.